The present TCR beta chain was sequenced within a study of OX40 agonist ivuxolimab in advanced cancers. Whole-study context: With a range of roughly 20 to 80, age averaged about 58 years, and around 80% were male.

Sequencing was performed with immunoSEQ multiplex PCR; in TCRdb, only in-frame clones are kept and a portion is missing. This sample yields tens of thousands of clones, of which around nine tenths are seen a single time; around 1.5% belongs to the top ten. Looked up from germline, CDR1 is SGDLS and CDR2 is YYNGEE. V gave up 0 bases and J gave up 0 bases; unmatched junction bases: 6. The CDR3 is 19 amino acids. The chain carries TRBV9 and TRBJ2-3; 14 bases agree with TRBD2. This clonotype originated in an adult with an advanced solid tumor such as melanoma, head and neck, liver or kidney cancer. Sequences were derived from CD4+ or CD8+ T cells sorted from blood, sampled in a trial of the OX40 agonist ivuxolimab. The CDR3 is CASSVDVGLAGDSTDTQYF. In nucleotides, the CDR3 is TGTGCCAGCAGCGTAGATGTGGGACTAGCGGGGGATAGCACAGATACGCAGTATTTT.